This entry is about one T cell receptor (beta chain). Its target is not known. The sample belongs to a study of CD8+ T cells in alopecia areata. Broader study findings: Normal scalp had lower clonality than lesional scalp, with alopecia totalis/universalis lesions showing this most strongly. Scalp samples also yield sequences of resident alphabeta T cells from normal skin. With patients, TCR sharing proved less clear than in mice, a difference possibly related to HLA.

The CDR3 totals 15 residues. Germline CDR1 reads SQVTM; CDR2 reads ANQGSEA. V was pared by 2 bases and J by 6 bases, with 10 bases of the junction left unmatched. RNA was extracted and reverse transcribed into cDNA as the sequencing template. Sequencing used immunoSEQ multiplex PCR; TCRdb keeps in-frame clones, though not all of them. Of 140,000 to 150,000 clones in the sample, more than 40% were seen once. The material sequenced was CD4+ T cells sorted from blood. This clonotype originated in a human donor with alopecia areata. The chain carries TRBV29-1 and TRBJ1-1; TRBD1 aligns across 9 bases. The DNA of the CDR3 is TGCAGCGTTGAACCCCGGACAGGGGCGATATCTGAAGCTTTCTTT. As protein: CSVEPRTGAISEAFF. Supplemented by reference TRBV29-1 and TRBJ1-1, the full variable domain reads SAVISQKPSRDICQRGTSLTIQCQVDSQVTMMFWYRQQPGQSLTLIATANQGSEATYESGFVIDKFPISRPNLTFSTLTVSNMSPEDSSIYLCSVEPRTGAISEAFFGQGTRLTVV.